This TCR beta chain was sequenced for a study of blood T cell repertoires in COVID-19. Data came from immunoSEQ multiplex PCR; TCRdb stores just in-frame clones and leaves some out. The sample yields some 150,000 clones, more than 75% seen once. This CDR3 contains 13 residues. Germline lookup yields CDR1 MNHEY and CDR2 SMNVEV (reference sequence). V trimming: 6 bases; J trimming: 8 bases; junction bases outside the gene matches: 9. The sequenced sample was peripheral blood. The chain uses TRBV27 and TRBJ1-2, with 7 bases identical to TRBD1. This sequence was found in a woman in her thirties or forties with acute or convalescent COVID-19. The CDR3 nucleotides read TGTGCCAGCAGCAAGCGACAGGGCGAAGGCTACACCTTC. Amino acid sequence: CASSKRQGEGYTF.